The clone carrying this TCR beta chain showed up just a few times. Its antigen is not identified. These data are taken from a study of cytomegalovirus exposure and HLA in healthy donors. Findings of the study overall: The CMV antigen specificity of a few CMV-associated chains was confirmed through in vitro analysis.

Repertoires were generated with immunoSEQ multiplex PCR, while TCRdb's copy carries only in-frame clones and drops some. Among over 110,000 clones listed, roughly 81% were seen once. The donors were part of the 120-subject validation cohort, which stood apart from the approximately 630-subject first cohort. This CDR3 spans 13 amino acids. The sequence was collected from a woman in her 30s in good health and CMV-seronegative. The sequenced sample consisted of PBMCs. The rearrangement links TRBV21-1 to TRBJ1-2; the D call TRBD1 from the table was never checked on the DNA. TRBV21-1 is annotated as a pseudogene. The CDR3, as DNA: TGTGCCAGCAGCAAAGGGGACAGGGACGGCTACACCTTC. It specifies CASSKGDRDGYTF.